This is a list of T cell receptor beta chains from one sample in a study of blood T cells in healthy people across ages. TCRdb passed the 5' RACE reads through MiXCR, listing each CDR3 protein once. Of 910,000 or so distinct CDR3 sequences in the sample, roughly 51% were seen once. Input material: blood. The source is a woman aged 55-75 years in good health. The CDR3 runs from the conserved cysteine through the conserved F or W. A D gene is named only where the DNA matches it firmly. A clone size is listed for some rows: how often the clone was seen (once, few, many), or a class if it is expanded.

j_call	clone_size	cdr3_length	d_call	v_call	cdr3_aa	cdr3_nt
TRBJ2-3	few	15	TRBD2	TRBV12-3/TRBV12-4	CASSWGGGYTDTQYF	TGTGCCAGCAGTTGGGGGGGGGGATACACAGATACGCAGTATTTT
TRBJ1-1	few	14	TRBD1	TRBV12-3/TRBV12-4	CASNPTGGNTEAFF	TGTGCCAGCAACCCCACAGGGGGGAACACTGAAGCTTTCTTT
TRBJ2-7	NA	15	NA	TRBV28	CASTRGSFDLHEQYF	TGTGCCAGCACTCGGGGCTCGTTTGACCTCCACGAGCAGTACTTC
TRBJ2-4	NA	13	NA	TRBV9	CASGGLAKNVQYF	TGTGCCAGCGGGGGGCTAGCCAAAAACGTTCAGTACTTC
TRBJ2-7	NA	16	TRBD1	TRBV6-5	CASSYSTGTGLTEQYF	TGTGCCAGCAGTTACTCAACAGGGACAGGACTTACAGAGCAGTACTTC
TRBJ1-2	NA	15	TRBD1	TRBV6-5	CASTRAGGPNYGYTF	TGTGCCAGCACCCGGGCAGGGGGCCCGAACTATGGCTACACCTTC
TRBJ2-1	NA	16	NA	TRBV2	CASSLPGVAKNNEQFF	TGTGCCAGCAGCTTACCCGGAGTAGCGAAGAACAATGAGCAGTTCTTC
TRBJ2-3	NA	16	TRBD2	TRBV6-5	CASSYSASGKVDTQYF	TGTGCCAGCAGTTACTCGGCTAGCGGGAAGGTAGATACGCAGTATTTT
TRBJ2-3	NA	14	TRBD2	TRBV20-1	CSARSGMSTDTQYF	TGCAGTGCCCGCAGCGGGATGAGCACAGATACGCAGTATTTT
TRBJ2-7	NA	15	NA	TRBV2	CVSSEGAAGSYEQYF	TGTGTCAGCAGTGAAGGGGCGGCAGGCTCCTACGAGCAGTACTTC
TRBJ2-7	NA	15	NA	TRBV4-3	CASSQDLVSSYEQYF	TGCGCCAGCAGCCAAGATTTGGTGAGCTCCTACGAGCAGTACTTC
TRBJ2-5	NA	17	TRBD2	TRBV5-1	CASSLGLAGGKQETQYF	TGCGCCAGCAGCCTCGGACTAGCGGGAGGGAAACAAGAGACCCAGTACTTC
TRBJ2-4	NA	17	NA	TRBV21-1	CASSNQLAGGPRNIQYF	TGTGCCAGCAGCAACCAATTAGCGGGAGGGCCTCGAAACATTCAGTACTTC
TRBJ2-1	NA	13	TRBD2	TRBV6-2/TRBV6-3	CASSRTSGNEQFF	TGTGCCAGCAGTAGGACTAGCGGGAATGAGCAGTTCTTC
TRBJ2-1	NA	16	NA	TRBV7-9	CASGSPLGVGYNEQFF	TGTGCCAGCGGCTCTCCCCTAGGGGTTGGCTACAATGAGCAGTTCTTC
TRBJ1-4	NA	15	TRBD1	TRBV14	CASSQRQGASEKLFF	TGTGCCAGCAGCCAACGTCAGGGGGCGAGTGAAAAACTGTTTTTT
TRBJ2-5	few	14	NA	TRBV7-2	CASSPSPSQETQYF	TGTGCCAGCAGCCCCTCACCTTCACAAGAGACCCAGTACTTC
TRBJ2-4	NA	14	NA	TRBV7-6	CVQRAGLGKNIQYF	TGTGTCCAGCGGGCGGGTTTAGGCAAAAACATTCAGTACTTC
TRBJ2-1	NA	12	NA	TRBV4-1	CASSQGWQEQFF	TGCGCCAGCAGCCAAGGTTGGCAGGAGCAGTTCTTC
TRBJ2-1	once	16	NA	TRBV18	CASSPPIANSYNEQFF	TGTGCCAGCTCACCACCGATAGCGAATTCCTACAATGAGCAGTTCTTC
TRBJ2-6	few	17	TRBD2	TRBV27	CASSLYPAGFGANVLTF	TGTGCCAGCAGTTTATATCCAGCGGGATTTGGGGCCAACGTCCTGACTTTC
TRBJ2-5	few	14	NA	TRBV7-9	CASSLGTTQETQYF	TGTGCCAGCAGCTTAGGGACTACACAAGAGACCCAGTACTTC
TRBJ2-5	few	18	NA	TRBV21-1	CASSKSNWGGPTPETQYF	TGTGCCAGCAGCAAATCCAATTGGGGCGGCCCCACGCCGGAGACCCAGTACTTC
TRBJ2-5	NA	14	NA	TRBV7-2	CASSLLGYQETQYF	TGTGCCAGCAGCTTATTGGGATATCAAGAGACCCAGTACTTC
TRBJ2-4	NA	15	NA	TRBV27	CASRSWTKAKNIQYF	TGTGCCAGCAGGAGCTGGACCAAAGCCAAAAACATTCAGTACTTC
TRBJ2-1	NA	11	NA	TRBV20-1	CSFSKNNEQFF	TGCAGCTTTAGTAAAAACAATGAGCAGTTCTTC
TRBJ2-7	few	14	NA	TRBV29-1	CSVSPATRPYEQYF	TGCAGCGTCTCCCCAGCGACCCGTCCGTACGAGCAGTACTTC
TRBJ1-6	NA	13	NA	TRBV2	CASSERELPPLHF	TGTGCCAGCAGCGAGAGGGAGCTCCCACCCCTCCACTTT
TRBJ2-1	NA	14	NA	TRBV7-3	CASKVGSSYNEQFF	TGTGCCTCCAAGGTGGGTAGCTCCTACAATGAGCAGTTCTTC
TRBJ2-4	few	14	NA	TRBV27	CASSYRQDRSIQYF	TGTGCCAGCAGTTATCGACAGGATCGGAGCATTCAGTACTTC
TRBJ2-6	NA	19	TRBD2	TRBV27	CASSLLGVAGGAGANVLTF	TGTGCCAGCAGTTTATTGGGGGTAGCGGGAGGCGCTGGGGCCAACGTCCTGACTTTC
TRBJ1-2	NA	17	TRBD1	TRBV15	CATSPGQGAPYGYGYTF	TGTGCCACCAGCCCTGGGCAGGGGGCACCCTATGGCTATGGCTACACCTTC
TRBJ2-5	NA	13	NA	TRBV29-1	CSVRDTGMKTQYF	TGCAGCGTTCGGGACACGGGGATGAAGACCCAGTACTTC
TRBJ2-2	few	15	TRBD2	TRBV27	CASSFFGRGTGELFF	TGTGCCAGCAGTTTCTTCGGGAGGGGAACCGGGGAGCTGTTTTTT
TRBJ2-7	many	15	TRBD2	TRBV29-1	CSVTRTSGRFNEQYF	TGCAGCGTTACCCGGACTAGCGGGAGATTCAACGAGCAGTACTTC
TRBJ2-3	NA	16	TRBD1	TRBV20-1	CSASDPGQATTDTQYF	TGCAGTGCTAGTGATCCGGGACAGGCCACCACAGATACGCAGTATTTT
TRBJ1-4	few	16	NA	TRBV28	CASSLRTGPTNEKLFF	TGTGCCAGCAGTCTCCGGACCGGCCCAACTAATGAAAAACTGTTTTTT
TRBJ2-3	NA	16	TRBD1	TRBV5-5	CASSLELDRETDTQYF	TGTGCCAGCAGCTTGGAACTGGACAGGGAAACAGATACGCAGTATTTT
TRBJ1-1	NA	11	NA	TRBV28	CASSLRMEAFF	TGTGCCAGCAGTTTACGTATGGAAGCTTTCTTT
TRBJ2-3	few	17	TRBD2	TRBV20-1	CSARDLTSGRGTDTQYF	TGCAGTGCTAGAGATTTGACTAGCGGGAGGGGGACAGATACGCAGTATTTT
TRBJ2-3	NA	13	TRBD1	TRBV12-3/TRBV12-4	CASTWTGLGTQYF	TGTGCCAGCACTTGGACAGGGCTCGGTACGCAGTATTTT
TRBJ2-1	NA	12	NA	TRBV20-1	CSGVGSGNEQFF	TGCAGTGGGGTGGGATCGGGAAATGAGCAGTTCTTC
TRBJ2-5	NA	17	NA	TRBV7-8	CASSPIPRALKEETQYF	TGTGCCAGCAGCCCAATCCCCCGGGCACTTAAGGAAGAGACCCAGTACTTC
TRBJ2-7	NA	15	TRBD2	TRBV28	CASSMTSGGFNEQYF	TGTGCCAGCAGTATGACTAGCGGGGGTTTCAATGAGCAGTACTTC
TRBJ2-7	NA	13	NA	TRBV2	CASGATANYEQYF	TGTGCCAGCGGGGCGACAGCGAACTACGAGCAGTACTTC
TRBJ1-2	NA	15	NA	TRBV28	CASSPGTALNYGYTF	TGTGCCAGCAGTCCAGGGACGGCCCTTAACTATGGCTACACCTTC
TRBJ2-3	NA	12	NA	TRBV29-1	CSVGRSVDTRYF	TGCAGCGTTGGTAGGTCCGTGGATACGCGGTATTTT
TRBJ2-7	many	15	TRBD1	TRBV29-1	CSVRTGTGGVYEQYF	TGCAGCGTACGAACCGGGACAGGGGGGGTCTACGAGCAGTACTTC
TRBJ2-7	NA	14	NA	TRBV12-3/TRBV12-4	CASRGTTSSYEQYF	TGTGCCAGCAGAGGGACAACAAGTTCCTACGAGCAGTACTTC
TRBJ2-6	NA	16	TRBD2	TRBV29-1	CSAGGLSPSGANVLTF	TGCAGCGCGGGGGGACTAAGCCCCTCTGGGGCCAACGTCCTGACTTTC
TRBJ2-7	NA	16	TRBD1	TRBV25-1	CASSEYRGQGTYELYF	TGTGCCAGCAGTGAATATAGGGGACAGGGGACCTACGAGCTGTACTTC
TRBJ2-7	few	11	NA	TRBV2	CASRLRYEQYF	TGTGCCAGCCGGTTGAGGTACGAGCAGTACTTC
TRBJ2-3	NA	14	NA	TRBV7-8	CASSFGRRTDTQYF	TGTGCCAGCAGCTTTGGGCGGCGCACAGATACGCAGTATTTT
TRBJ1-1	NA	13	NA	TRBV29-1	CSVDRGLSTEAFF	TGCAGCGTTGATCGGGGTTTAAGCACTGAAGCTTTCTTT
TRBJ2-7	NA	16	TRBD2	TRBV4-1	CASSHLMTSGSSQQYF	TGCGCCAGCAGCCACCTTATGACTAGCGGGAGTAGTCAGCAGTACTTC